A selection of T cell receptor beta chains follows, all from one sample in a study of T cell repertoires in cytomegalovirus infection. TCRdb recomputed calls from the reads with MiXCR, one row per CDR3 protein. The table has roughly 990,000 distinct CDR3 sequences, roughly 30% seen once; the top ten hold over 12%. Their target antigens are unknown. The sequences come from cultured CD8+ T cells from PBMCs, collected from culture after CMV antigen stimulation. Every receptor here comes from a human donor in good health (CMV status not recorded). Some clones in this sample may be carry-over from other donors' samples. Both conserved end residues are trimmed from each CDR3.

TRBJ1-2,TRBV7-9,ASSSPGLPKGYGYT
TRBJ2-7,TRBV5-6,ASSLGGYLLREQY
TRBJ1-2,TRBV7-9,ASSLRQTLNYGYT
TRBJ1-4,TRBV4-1,ASSQEEKLF
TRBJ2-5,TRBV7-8,ASSRRDSKETQY
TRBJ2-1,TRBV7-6,ASSPRVTNEQF
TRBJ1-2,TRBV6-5,ASSYGGAGGYT
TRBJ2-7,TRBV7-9,ASRPKTGFNEQY
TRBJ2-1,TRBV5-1,ASSASDREAHNEQF
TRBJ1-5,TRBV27,ASRDNRGYQPQH
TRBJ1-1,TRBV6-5,ASNGGDTEAF
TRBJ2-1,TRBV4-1,ASSPVQQGGTDEQF
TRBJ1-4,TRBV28,ASSLPGEGEKLF
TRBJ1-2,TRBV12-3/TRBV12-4,ASSPGPTLGYT
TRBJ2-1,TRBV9,ASSSPLAGFYNEQF
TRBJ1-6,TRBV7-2,ASSSHITGEGGALH
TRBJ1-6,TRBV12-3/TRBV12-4,ANSFRGKASYNSPLH
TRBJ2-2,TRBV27,ASSDPTGELF
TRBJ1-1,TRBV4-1,ASSQGMGDRTEAF
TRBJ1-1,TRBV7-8,ASSHREGAEAF
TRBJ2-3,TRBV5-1,ASSMRTGTDTQY
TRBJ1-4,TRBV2,ASKSGPAGANEKLF
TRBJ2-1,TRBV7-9,ASQRAGSSYNEQF
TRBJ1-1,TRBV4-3,ASSQGPWASEAF
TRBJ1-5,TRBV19,ASSIPFDQPQH
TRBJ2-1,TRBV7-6,ASSLESGVFYNEQF
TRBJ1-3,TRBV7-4,ASSIWEVLSGNTIY
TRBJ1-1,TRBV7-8,ASSLKPFEAF
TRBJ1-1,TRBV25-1,ASSEGGAGGWDTEAF
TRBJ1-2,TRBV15,ATSRDRRDSDSAGYGYT
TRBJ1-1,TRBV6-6,ASLSHRGLTGAF
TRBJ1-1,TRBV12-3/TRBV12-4,ASSFPLTRPNTEAF
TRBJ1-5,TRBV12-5,ASRTGTGENQPQH
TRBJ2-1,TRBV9,ASSVAGYGNEQF
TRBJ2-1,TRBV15,ATSRDRAHSLGSEQF
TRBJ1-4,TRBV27,ASSLGNVGLREKLF
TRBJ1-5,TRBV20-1,SAREGQSLIQPQH
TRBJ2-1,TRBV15,ATSRPPGLADNEQF
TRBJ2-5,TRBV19,ASSIAGGSIETQY
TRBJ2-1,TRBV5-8,ASSWGPENYNEQF
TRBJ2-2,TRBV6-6,ASSYERQGGSGELF
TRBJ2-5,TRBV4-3,ASSQDSGAIETQY
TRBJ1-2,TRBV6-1,ASSYAGLYGYT
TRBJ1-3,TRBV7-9,ASSLAEVLSGNTIY
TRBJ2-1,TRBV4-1,ASSQMAGGNNEQF
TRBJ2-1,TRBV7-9,ASSLDSNHNEQF
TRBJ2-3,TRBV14,ASSPWDRTSTDTQY
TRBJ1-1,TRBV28,ASSPLDVNTEAF